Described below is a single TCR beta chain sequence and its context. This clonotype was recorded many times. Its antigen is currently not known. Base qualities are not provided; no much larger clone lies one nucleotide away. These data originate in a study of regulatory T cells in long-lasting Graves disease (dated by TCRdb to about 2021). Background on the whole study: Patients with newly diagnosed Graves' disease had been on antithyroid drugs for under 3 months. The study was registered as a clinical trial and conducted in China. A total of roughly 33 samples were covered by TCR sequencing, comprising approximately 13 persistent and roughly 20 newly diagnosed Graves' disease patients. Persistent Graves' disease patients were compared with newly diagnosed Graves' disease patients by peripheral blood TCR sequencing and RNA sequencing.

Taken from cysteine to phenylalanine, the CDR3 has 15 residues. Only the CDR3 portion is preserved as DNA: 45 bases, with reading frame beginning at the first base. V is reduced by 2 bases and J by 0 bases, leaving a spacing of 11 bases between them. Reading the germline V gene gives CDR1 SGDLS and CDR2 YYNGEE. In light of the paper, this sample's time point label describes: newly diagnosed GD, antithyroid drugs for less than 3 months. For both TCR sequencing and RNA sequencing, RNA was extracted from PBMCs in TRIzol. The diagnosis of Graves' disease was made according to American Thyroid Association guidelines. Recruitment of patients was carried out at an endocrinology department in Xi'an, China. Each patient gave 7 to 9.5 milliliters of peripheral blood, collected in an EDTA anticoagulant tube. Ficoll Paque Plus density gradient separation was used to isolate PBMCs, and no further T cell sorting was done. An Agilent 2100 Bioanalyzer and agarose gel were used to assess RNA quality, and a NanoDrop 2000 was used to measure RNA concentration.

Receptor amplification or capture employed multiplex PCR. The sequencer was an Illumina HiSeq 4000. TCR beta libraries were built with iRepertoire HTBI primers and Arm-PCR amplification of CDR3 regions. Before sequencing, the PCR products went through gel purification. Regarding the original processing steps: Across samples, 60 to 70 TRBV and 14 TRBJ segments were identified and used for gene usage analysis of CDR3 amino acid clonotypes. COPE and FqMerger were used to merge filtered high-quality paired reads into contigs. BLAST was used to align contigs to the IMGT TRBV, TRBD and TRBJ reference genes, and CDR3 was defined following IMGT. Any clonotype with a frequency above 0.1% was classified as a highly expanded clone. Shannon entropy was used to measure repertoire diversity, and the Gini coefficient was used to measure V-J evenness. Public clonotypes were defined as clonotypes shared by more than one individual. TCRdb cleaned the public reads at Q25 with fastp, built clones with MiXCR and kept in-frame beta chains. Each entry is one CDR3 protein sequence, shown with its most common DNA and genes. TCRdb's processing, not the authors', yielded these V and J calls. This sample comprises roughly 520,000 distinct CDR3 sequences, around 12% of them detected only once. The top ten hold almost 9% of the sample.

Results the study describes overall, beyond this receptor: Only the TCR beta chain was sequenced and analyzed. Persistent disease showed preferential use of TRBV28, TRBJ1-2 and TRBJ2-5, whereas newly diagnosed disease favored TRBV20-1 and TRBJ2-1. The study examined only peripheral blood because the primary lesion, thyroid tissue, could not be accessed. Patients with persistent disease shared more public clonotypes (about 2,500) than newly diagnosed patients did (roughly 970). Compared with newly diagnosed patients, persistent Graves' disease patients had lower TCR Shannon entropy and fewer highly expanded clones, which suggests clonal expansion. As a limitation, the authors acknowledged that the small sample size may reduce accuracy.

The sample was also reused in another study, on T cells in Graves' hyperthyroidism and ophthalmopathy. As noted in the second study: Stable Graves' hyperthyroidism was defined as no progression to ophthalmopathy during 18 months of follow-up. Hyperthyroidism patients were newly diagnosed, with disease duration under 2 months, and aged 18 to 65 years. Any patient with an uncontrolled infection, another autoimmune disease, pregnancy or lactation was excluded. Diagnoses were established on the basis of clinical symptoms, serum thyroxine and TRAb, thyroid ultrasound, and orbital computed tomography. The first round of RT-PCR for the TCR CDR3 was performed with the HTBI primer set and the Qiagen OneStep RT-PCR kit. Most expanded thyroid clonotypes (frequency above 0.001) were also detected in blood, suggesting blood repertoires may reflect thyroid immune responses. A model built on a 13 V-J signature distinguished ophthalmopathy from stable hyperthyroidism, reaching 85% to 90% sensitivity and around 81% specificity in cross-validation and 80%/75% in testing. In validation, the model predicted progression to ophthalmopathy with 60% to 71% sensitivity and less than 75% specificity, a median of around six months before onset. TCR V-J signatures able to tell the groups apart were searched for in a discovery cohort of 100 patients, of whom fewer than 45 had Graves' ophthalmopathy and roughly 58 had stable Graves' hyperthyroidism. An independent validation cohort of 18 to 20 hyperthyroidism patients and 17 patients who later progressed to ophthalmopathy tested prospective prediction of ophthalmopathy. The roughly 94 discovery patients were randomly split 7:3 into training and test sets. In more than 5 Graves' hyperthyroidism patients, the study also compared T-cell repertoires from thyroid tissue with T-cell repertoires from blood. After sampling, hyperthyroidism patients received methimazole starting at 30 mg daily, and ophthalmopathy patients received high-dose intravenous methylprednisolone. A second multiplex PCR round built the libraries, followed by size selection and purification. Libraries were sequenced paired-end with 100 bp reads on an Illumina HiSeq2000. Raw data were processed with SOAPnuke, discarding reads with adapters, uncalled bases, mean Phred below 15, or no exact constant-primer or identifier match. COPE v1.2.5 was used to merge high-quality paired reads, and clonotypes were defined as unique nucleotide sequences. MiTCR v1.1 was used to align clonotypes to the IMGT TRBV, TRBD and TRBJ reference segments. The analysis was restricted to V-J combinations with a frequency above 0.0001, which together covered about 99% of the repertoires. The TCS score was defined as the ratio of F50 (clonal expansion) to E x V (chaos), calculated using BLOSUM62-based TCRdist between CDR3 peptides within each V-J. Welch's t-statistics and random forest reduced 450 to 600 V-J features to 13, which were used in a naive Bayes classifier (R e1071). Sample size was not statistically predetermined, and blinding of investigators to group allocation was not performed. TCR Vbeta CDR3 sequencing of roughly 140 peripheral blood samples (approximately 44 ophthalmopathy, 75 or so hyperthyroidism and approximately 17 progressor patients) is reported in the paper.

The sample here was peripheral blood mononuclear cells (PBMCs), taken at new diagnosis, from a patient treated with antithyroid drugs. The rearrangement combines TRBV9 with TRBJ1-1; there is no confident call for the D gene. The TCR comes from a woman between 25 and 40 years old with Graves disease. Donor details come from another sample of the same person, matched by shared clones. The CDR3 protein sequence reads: CASSVNPTVNTEAFF. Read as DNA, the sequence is TGTGCCAGCAGCGTTAACCCGACCGTGAACACTGAAGCTTTCTTT.